This entry concerns a single T cell receptor (beta chain). Its antigen is as yet unknown. Time point noted: after neoadjuvant nivolumab, at surgical resection. V was clipped by 6 bases and J by 1 base, with 13 bases between them. Germline values: CDR1 LNHDA, CDR2 SQIVND (reference sequence). CDR3 length equals 15 residues. These data are taken from a study of neoadjuvant anti-PD-1 for oral cavity cancer. Study as a whole: Patients without progression got a fourth dose around day 43.

Generated by immunoSEQ multiplex PCR, the TCRdb table keeps only in-frame clones and is missing some. The table lists some 40,000 clones, 35% to 45% of them singletons. Study-level results: Post-treatment tumors with larger preexisting clones showed more shrinkage. Pretreatment Treg/Th17 ratio correlated inversely with post-treatment tumor clonality. TCR analyses covered only a few patients per response group.

The receptor was derived from a person aged 35 to 85 with oral cavity squamous cell carcinoma. The V and J genes are TRBV19 and TRBJ1-5; the D gene is possibly TRBD1 (5 bases). Specimen: tumor tissue, collected after nivolumab (anti-PD-1) treatment. The CDR3 nucleotides are TGTGCCAGTAGGCCTTACGAGGGGAGCAATCAGCCCCAGCATTTT. The encoded protein is CASRPYEGSNQPQHF.